The 10 T cell receptor beta chains reported below all come from one sample, sequenced in a study of regulatory T cells in long-lasting Graves disease. Arm-PCR of CDR3 regions with iRepertoire HTBI primers generated TCR beta libraries. TCRdb re-derived calls from the multiplex PCR reads in MiXCR, one entry per CDR3 protein. Of roughly 560,000 distinct CDR3 sequences in the sample, roughly 15% were seen once. Time point defined: newly diagnosed GD, antithyroid drugs for less than 3 months. RNA extracted from PBMCs served as the sequencing template. This sample also belongs to another study, concerning T cells in Graves' hyperthyroidism and ophthalmopathy.

The sequences come from peripheral blood mononuclear cells (PBMCs), collected at new diagnosis, from a patient treated with antithyroid drugs. These receptors were collected from a woman aged 35-65 years with Graves disease.

This clonotype was counted between two and nine times. The chain recombines TRBV6-5 with TRBJ2-3; D unclear. CDR1 is MNHEY and CDR2 is SVGAGI in the germline V gene. Between the trimmed V and J ends, which lost 2 bases and 0 bases, there was a span of 9 bases. The CDR3 covers 15 residues. This CDR3 is CASSYRTTSTDTQYF. The DNA for the CDR3 is TGTGCCAGCAGTTACCGGACCACTAGCACAGATACGCAGTATTTT.

On this clonotype itself: This clone may be a read error of a much larger clone one base away. The chain recombines TRBV20-1 with TRBJ1-2; TRBD1 matches 8 bases. This CDR3 is 13 amino acids long. V lost 2 bases, J lost 8 bases, and 7 bases stayed unmatched. The germline V gene encodes CDR1 DFQATT and CDR2 SNEGSKA (reference sequence). CDR3 in DNA: TGCAGTGCTAGAACGCAGGGGGCTGGGGGCTACACCTTC. It is translated as CSARTQGAGGYTF.

The chain employs TRBV7-9 and TRBJ1-1, with D tentatively TRBD1 (6 bases). V lost 5 bases, J lost 0 bases, and 16 bases lay in between. Germline V lookup: CDR1 SEHNR, CDR2 FQNEAQ (reference sequence). This CDR3 spans 16 amino acids. CDR3 DNA: TGTGCCAGCAGCCCCCCGACGGGACACTTGAACACTGAAGCTTTCTTT. Encoded protein: CASSPPTGHLNTEAFF.

In its sample, this clonotype was seen a few times. V gene TRBV7-6 combines with J gene TRBJ2-2, with 9 bases identical to TRBD2. The CDR3 consists of 19 residues. CDR1 is SGHVS and CDR2 is FNYEAQ in the germline V gene. J lost 5 bases, V lost 5 bases, and 18 bases had no gene match. DNA of the CDR3: TGTGCCAGCAGCCCCCTCGGCAGTAGCGGGGGCTTGTGGACCGGGGAGCTGTTTTTT. Protein product: CASSPLGSSGGLWTGELFF.

This clonotype occurred a few times. The gene calls are TRBV4-1 and TRBJ1-2, with TRBD1 matching over 7 bases. V shed 4 bases, J shed 4 bases, and the junction held 6 bases outside the gene matches. CDR1 and CDR2 (germline): MGHRA, YSYEKL. This CDR3 is 14 amino acids long. The CDR3 sequence is CASSPNRGSYGYTF. As DNA, the CDR3 is TGCGCCAGCAGCCCAAACAGGGGTAGCTATGGCTACACCTTC.

The V call is TRBV5-1, the J call TRBJ2-1; 9 positions match TRBD1. The CDR3 contains 16 residues. V dropped 4 bases and J dropped 10; count of bases not matched to a gene: 15. CDR1 and CDR2 from the germline V gene are SGHRS and YFSETQ. The DNA of the CDR3 is TGCGCCAGCAGCGCCGGACAGGGGAAAGTACATGGGGAGCAGTTCTTC. It encodes CASSAGQGKVHGEQFF.

This clonotype was seen more than once but under ten times. The V and J genes are TRBV19 and TRBJ1-4; D is perhaps TRBD1 (6 bases). CDR3 size: 16 residues. Looked up from germline, CDR1 is LNHDA and CDR2 is SQIVND (reference sequence). V was trimmed by 4 bases and J by 5 bases, leaving 17 bases between them. CDR3 coding DNA: TGTGCCAGTAGTACCAGACAGGCGGGGGGGAATGAAAAACTGTTTTTT. Its translation is CASSTRQAGGNEKLFF.

This clonotype turned up a few times. V is TRBV7-2 and J is TRBJ1-1; D might be TRBD1 (5 bases). Germline CDR1 SGHTA, CDR2 FQGNSA. Trimming cost V 5 bases and J 6 bases, with 13 bases left between them. This CDR3 contains 13 residues. DNA of the CDR3: TGTGCCAGCAGCCCTGGAGGGGAGGCTGAAGCTTTCTTT. Its protein is CASSPGGEAEAFF.

This clonotype showed up many times. The chain combines TRBV11-2 with TRBJ2-1; 7 bases align to TRBD2. The ends lost 5 bases at V and 2 bases at J; junction bases unmatched: 12. CDR1 and CDR2 (germline): SGHAT, FQNNGV. The CDR3 is 17 amino acids. CDR3 nucleotides: TGTGCCAGCAGCCCCCCCCCGGCAGCGGGGCCCTACAATGAGCAGTTCTTC. Translation gives CASSPPPAAGPYNEQFF.

There are many counts of this clonotype. The chain recombines TRBV5-1 with TRBJ2-1; D remains ambiguous. The V gene lost 3 bases and the J gene lost 6 bases, with 13 bases spanning the gap. Germline CDR1 reads SGHRS; CDR2 reads YFSETQ. The CDR3 loop spans 14 amino acids. CDR3 DNA sequence: TGCGCCAGCAGCTGGTCCACTACCCTCAATGAGCAGTTCTTC. This encodes CASSWSTTLNEQFF.